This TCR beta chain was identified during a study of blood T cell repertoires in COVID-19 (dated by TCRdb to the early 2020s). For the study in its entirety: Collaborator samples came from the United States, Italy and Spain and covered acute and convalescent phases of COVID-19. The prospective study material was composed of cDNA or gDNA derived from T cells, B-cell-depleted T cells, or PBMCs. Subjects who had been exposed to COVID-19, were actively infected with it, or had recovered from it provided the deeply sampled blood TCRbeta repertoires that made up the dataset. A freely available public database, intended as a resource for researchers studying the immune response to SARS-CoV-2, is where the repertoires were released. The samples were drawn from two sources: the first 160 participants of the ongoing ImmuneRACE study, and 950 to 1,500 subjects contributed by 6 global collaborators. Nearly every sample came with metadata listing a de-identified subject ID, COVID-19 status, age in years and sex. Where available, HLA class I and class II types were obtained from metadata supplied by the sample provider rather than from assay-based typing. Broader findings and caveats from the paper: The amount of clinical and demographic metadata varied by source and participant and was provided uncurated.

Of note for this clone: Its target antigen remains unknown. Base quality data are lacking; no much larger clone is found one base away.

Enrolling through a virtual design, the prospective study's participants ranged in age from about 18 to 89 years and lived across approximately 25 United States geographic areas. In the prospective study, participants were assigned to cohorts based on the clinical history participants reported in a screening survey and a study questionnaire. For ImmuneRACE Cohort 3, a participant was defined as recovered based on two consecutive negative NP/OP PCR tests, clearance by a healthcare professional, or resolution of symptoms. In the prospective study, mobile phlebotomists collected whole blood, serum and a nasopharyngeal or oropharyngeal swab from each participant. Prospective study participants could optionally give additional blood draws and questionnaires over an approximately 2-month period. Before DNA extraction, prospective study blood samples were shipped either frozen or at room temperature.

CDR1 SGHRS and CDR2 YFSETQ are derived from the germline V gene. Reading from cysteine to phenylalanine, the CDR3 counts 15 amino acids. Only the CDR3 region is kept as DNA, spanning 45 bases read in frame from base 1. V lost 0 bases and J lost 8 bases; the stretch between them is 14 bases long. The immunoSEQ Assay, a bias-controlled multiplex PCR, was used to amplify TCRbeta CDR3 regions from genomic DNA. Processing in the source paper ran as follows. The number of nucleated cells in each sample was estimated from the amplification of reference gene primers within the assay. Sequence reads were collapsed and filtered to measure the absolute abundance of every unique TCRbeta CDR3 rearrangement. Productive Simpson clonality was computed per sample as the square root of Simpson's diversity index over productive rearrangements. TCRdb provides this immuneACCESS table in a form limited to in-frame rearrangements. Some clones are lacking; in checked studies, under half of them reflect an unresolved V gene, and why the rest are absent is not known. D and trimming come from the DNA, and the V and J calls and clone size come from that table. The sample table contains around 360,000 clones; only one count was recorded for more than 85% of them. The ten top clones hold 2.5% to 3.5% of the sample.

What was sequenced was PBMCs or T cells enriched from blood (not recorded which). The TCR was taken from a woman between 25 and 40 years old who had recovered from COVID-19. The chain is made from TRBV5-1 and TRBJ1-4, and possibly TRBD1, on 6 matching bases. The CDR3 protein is CASSLALRGGEKLFF. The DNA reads TGCGCCAGCAGCTTGGCTTTGAGGGGGGGCGAAAAACTGTTTTTT.